Reported below is one TCR beta chain. V gave up 5 bases and J gave up 0 bases, with 11 bases separating them. Germline V lookup: CDR1 MDHEN, CDR2 SYDVKM. This CDR3 contains 16 residues. It was with 60 Vbeta and 13 Jbeta primers that the PCR ran. Here immunoSEQ multiplex PCR was the method, and the copy in TCRdb shows in-frame clones only, minus some. The table lists about 110,000 clones, roughly 70% of them singletons. The data are from a study of cytomegalovirus exposure and HLA in healthy donors. This receptor was taken from a man aged 35-49 years in good health and CMV-seropositive. The V gene is TRBV28, the J gene TRBJ1-6, with D hard to call. Sequenced material: PBMCs. The CDR3 DNA sequence: TGTGCCAGCAGTCCCCCCGTCGGCTCCTATAATTCACCCCTCCACTTT. Translation gives CASSPPVGSYNSPLHF. The full variable domain, rest sourced from reference TRBV28 and TRBJ1-6, is DVKVTQSSRYLVKRTGEKVFLECVQDMDHENMFWYRQDPGLGLRLIYFSYDVKMKEKGDIPEGYSVSREKKERFSLILESASTNQTSMYLCASSPPVGSYNSPLHFGNGTRLTVT.